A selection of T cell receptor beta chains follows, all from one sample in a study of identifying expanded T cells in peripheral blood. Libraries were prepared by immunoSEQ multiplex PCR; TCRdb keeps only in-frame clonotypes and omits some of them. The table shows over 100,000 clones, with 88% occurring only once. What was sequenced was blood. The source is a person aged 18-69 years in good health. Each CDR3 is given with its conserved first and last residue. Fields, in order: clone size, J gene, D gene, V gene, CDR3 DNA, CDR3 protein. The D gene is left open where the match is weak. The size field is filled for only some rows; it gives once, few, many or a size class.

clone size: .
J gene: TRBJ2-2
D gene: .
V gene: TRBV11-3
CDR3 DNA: TGTGCCAGCAGCCCTGGGCCCTTAACCGGGGAGCTGTTTTTT
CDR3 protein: CASSPGPLTGELFF

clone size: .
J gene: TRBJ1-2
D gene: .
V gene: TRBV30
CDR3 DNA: TGTGCCTGGAGTGTTATGGGGCTCCGAGGCTACACCTTC
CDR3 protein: CAWSVMGLRGYTF

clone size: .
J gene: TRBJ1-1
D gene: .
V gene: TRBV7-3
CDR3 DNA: TGTGCCAGCAGCTTAAATATCGGTAATGAAGCTTTCTTT
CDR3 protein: CASSLNIGNEAFF

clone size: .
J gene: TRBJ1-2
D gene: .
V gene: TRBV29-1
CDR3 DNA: TGCAGCGTTGAAGCCGGGGAGGGGAACTATGGCTACACCTTC
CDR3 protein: CSVEAGEGNYGYTF

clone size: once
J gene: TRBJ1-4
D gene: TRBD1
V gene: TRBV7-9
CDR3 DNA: TGTGCCAGCAGCCTAAGGACAGGTGGTGGAAAACTGTTTTTT
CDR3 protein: CASSLRTGGGKLFF

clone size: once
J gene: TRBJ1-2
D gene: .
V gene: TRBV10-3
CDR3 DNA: TGTGCCATCAGTGAAGGGGCAGGGATATTGAACTATGGCTACACCTTC
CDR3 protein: CAISEGAGILNYGYTF

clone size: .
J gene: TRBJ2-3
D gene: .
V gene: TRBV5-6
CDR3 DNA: TGTGCCAGCAGCCTTGGACTGGGAACAGATACGCAGTATTTT
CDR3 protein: CASSLGLGTDTQYF

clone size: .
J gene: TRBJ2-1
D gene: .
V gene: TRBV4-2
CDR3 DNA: TGTGCCAGCAGCCAAGACGGTCATGAGCAGTTCTTC
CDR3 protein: CASSQDGHEQFF

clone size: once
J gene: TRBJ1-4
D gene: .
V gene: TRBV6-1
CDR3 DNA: TGTGCCAGCAGTGTGACTTTAGGTGCAACTAATGAAAAACTGTTTTTT
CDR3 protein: CASSVTLGATNEKLFF

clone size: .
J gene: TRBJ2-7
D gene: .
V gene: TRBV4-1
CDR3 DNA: TGCGCCAGCAGCCAAGGTCCCGGGCCGGGTTACGAGCAGTACTTC
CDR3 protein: CASSQGPGPGYEQYF

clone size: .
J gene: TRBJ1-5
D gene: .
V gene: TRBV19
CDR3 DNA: TGTGCCAGTACCTTTGCCAGTTATAGCAATCAGCCCCAGCATTTT
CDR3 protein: CASTFASYSNQPQHF

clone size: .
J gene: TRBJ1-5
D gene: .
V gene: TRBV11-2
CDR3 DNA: TGTGCCAGCAGCTTAGACTTCGGTCAGCCCCAGCATTTT
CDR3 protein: CASSLDFGQPQHF

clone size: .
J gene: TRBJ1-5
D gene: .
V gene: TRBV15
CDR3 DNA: TGTGCCACCAGCAGAGGGGGGATTAGCAATCAGCCCCAGCATTTT
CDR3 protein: CATSRGGISNQPQHF

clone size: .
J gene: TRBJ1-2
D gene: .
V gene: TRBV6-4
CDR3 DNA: TGTGCCAGCAGTGAGGGCCCGGGCCTTAACTATGGCTACACCTTC
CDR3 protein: CASSEGPGLNYGYTF

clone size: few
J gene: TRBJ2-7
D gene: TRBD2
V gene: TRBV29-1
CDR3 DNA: TGCAGCATCACAGAGCGGGACTACGAGCAGTACTTC
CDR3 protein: CSITERDYEQYF

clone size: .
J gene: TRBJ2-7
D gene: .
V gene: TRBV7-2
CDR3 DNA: TGTGCCAGCAGCGTATCACAGAGCTACGAGCAGTACTTC
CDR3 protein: CASSVSQSYEQYF

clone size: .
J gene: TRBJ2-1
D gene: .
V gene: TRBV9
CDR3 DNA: TGTGCCAGCAGCGTAGACCCCCCGGGGGGCGCAGACAATGAGCAGTTCTTC
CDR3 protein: CASSVDPPGGADNEQFF

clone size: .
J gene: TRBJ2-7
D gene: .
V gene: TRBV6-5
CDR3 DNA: TGTGCCAGCAGTTCAGACCGGACTGGCCACGAGCAGTACTTC
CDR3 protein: CASSSDRTGHEQYF

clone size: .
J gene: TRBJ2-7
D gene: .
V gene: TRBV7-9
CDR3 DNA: TGTGCCAGCAAGGGCGGGTTCGAGCAGTACTTC
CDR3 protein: CASKGGFEQYF

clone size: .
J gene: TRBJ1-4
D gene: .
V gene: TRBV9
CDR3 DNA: TGTGCCAGCAGCGTAGGTCTTAGTACTAATGAAAAACTGTTTTTT
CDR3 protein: CASSVGLSTNEKLFF

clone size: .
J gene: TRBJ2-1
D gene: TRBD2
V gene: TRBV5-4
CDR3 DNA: TGTGCCAGCAGCGGGGAGGGCCGTTACAATGAGCAGTTCTTC
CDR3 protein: CASSGEGRYNEQFF

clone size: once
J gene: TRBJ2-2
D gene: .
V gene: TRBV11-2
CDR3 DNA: TGTGCCAGCAGCCATGGGGTTCCCGGGGAGCTGTTTTTT
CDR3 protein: CASSHGVPGELFF

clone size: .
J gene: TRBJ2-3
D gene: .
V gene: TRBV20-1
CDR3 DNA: TGCAGTGCCAGCAAGGGAGATACGCAGTATTTT
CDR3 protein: CSASKGDTQYF

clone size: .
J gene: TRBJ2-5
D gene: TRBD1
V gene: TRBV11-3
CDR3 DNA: TGTGCCAGCAGCTCCACGGGACAGGGTCGGGAGACCCAGTACTTC
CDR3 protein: CASSSTGQGRETQYF